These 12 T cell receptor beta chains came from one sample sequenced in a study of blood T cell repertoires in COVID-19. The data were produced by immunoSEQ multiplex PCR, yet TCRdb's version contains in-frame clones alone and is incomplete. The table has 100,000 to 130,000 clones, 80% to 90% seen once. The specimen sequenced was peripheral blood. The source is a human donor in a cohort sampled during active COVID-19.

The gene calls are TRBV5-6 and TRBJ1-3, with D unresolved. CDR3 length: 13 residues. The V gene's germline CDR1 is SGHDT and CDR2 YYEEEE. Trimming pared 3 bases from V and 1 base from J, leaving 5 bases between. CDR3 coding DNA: TGTGCCAGCAGCTCGGGATCTGGAAACACCATATATTTT. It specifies CASSSGSGNTIYF.

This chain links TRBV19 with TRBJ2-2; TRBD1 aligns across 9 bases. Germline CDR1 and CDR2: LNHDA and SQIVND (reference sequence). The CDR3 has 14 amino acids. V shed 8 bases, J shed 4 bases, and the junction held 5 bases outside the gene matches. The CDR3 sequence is CASGTGMGTGELFF. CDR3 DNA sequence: TGTGCCAGTGGGACAGGGATGGGCACCGGGGAGCTGTTTTTT.

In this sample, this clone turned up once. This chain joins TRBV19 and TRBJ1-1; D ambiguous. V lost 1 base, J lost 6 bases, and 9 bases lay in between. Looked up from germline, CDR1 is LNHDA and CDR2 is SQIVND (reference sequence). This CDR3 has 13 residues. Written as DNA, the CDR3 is TGTGCCAGTAGTATAGGTAGTGGAGCTGAAGCTTTCTTT. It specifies CASSIGSGAEAFF.

This CDR3 reads CAIIEGSEAFF. Here the CDR3 DNA reads TGTGCCATCATAGAGGGTAGTGAAGCTTTCTTT. The genes are TRBV6-5 and TRBJ1-1; D gene uncertain. The CDR3 runs 11 residues. Germline CDR1 MNHEY, CDR2 SVGAGI. V lost 10 bases and J 7 bases, leaving 13 bases between the germline ends.

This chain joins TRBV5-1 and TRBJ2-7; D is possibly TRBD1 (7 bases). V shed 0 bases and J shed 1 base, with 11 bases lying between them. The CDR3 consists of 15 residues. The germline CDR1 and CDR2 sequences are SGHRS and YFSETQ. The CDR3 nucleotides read TGCGCCAGCAGCTTGGGGGCGGGACAGTCCTACGAGCAGTACTTC. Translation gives CASSLGAGQSYEQYF.

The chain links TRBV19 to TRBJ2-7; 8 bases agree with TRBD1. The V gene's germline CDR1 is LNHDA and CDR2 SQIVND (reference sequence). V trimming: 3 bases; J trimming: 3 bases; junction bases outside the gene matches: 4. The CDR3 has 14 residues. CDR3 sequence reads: CASSMGQAVYEQYF. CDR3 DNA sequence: TGTGCCAGTAGTATGGGACAGGCAGTCTACGAGCAGTACTTC.

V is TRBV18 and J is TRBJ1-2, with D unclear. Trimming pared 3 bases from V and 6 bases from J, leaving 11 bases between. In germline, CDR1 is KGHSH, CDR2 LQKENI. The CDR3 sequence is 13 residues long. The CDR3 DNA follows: TGTGCCAGCTCACCGGCTAATAGCGATGGCTACACCTTC. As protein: CASSPANSDGYTF. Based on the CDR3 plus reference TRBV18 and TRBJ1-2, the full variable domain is NAGVMQNPRHLVRRRGQEARLRCSPMKGHSHVYWYRQLPEEGLKFMVYLQKENIIDESGMPKERFSAEFPKEGPSILRIQQVVRGDSAAYFCASSPANSDGYTFGSGTRLTVV.

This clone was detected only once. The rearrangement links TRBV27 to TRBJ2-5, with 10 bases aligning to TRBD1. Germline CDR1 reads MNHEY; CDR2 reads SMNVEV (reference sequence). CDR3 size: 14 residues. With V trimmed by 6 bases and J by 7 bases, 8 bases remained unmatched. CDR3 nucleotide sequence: TGTGCCAGCAGGCCGGGACAGGGGTTACGGACCCAGTACTTC. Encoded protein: CASRPGQGLRTQYF.

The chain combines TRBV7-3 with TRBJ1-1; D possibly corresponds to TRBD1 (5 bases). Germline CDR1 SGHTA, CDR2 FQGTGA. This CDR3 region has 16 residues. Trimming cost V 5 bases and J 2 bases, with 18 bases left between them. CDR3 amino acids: CASSPRGSGGNTEAFF. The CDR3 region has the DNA TGTGCCAGCAGCCCCCGGGGCTCGGGGGGTAACACTGAAGCTTTCTTT.

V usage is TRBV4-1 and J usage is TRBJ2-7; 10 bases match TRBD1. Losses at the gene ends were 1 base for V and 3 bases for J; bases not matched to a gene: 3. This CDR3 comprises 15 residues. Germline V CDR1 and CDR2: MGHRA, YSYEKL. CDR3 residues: CASSQVGDRGYEQYF. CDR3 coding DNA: TGCGCCAGCAGCCAAGTAGGGGACAGGGGCTACGAGCAGTACTTC.

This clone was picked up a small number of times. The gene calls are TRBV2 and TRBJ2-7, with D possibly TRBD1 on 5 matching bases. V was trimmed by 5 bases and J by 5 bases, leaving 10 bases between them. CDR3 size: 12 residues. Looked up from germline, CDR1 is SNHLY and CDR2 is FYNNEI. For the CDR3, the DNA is TGTGCCAGCAGTCCCCTCAGGGACGAGCAGTACTTC. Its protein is CASSPLRDEQYF.

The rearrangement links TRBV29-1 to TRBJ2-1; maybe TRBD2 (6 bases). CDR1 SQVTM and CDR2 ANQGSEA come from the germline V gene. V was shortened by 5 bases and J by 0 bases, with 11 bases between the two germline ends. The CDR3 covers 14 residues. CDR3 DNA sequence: TGCAGCGTTTCCCCCGGGGGCTCCTACAATGAGCAGTTCTTC. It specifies CSVSPGGSYNEQFF.